The 22 T cell receptor beta chains given below trace back to one sample, sequenced in a study of cytomegalovirus exposure and HLA in healthy donors. In the PCR, 60 Vbeta and 13 Jbeta primers were used. TCRdb keeps only in-frame clones here, not all; method: immunoSEQ multiplex PCR. Of under 150,000 clones listed, 70% to 85% were seen once; the top ten hold more than 1.5%. Material for sequencing was PBMCs. The source of these receptors is a boy aged 5-17 years in good health and CMV-seronegative.

As for this clone: A read error may account for a junction end that differs from germline. The rearrangement links TRBV27 to TRBJ2-1; tentative D call: TRBD2 (7 bases). Germline CDR1 and CDR2: MNHEY and SMNVEV (reference sequence). The CDR3 has 14 residues. CDR3 nucleotide sequence: TGTACCAGCAGTTTATGGGGGGGCGGGAATGAGCAGTTCTTC. This sequence encodes CTSSLWGGGNEQFF.

This clone was seen only once. The rearrangement uses TRBV27 and TRBJ1-5; maybe TRBD1 (5 bases). Germline loops: CDR1 MNHEY, CDR2 SMNVEV (reference sequence). This CDR3 comprises 13 residues. V gave up 6 bases and J gave up 1 base, with 7 bases separating them. CDR3 coding DNA: TGTGCCAGCAGCTCAGGGAGCAATCAGCCCCAGCATTTT. Encoded protein: CASSSGSNQPQHF.

The genes are TRBV7-2 and TRBJ1-4; no clear D. The CDR3 consists of 15 residues. The germline V and J ends were trimmed by 5 bases and 5 bases, with 15 bases remaining between them. Germline assignment: CDR1 SGHTA and CDR2 FQGNSA. The CDR3 spells CASSRKVSVNEKLFF. The CDR3, as DNA: TGTGCCAGCAGCCGCAAAGTGTCGGTGAATGAAAAACTGTTTTTT.

The V and J genes are TRBV7-9 and TRBJ2-3, with D perhaps TRBD1 (5 bases). The CDR3 sequence is 15 residues long. The V gene's germline CDR1 is SEHNR and CDR2 FQNEAQ (reference sequence). Trimming pared 4 bases from V and 4 bases from J, leaving 15 bases between. The CDR3 DNA reads as TGTGCCAGCAGCTCCAGGGCCGAGGCTGCAGATACGCAGTATTTT. It is translated as CASSSRAEAADTQYF.

The CDR3 here is CASSVGTGIRYEQYF. The CDR3, as DNA: TGTGCCAGCAGTGTTGGGACAGGGATTCGCTACGAGCAGTACTTC. The chain employs TRBV25-1 and TRBJ2-7, with TRBD1 matching 9 bases. Per germline, CDR1 MGHDK and CDR2 SYGVNS. The CDR3 totals 15 residues. Trimming at V came to 4 bases and at J to 3 bases, leaving 7 bases not matched to a gene.

There are a few counts of this clone. This chain links TRBV18 with TRBJ1-4, with TRBD1 as a possible D gene (5 bases). Trimming stripped 4 bases from V and 0 bases from J, with 12 bases between. Germline assignment: CDR1 KGHSH and CDR2 LQKENI. There are 16 residues in the CDR3. The CDR3 coding sequence is TGTGCCAGCTCACGAACCCACAGGACAACTAATGAAAAACTGTTTTTT. Its translation: CASSRTHRTTNEKLFF.

V usage is TRBV30 and J usage is TRBJ2-7; maybe TRBD1 (6 bases). Germline V lookup: CDR1 GTSNPN, CDR2 SVGIG (reference sequence). V was cut by 0 bases and J by 6 bases, with 12 bases left in between. The CDR3 contains 13 residues. The CDR3 is CAWSVYRVGEQYF. Here the CDR3 DNA reads TGTGCCTGGAGTGTTTACAGGGTTGGCGAGCAGTACTTC.

The rearrangement joins TRBV5-1 to TRBJ2-5, with 9 bases identical to TRBD2. Germline CDR1 and CDR2: SGHRS and YFSETQ. Trimming at V came to 0 bases and at J to 2 bases, leaving 11 bases not matched to a gene. The CDR3 spans 18 residues. The chain's CDR3 is CASSLGLRGRASQETQYF. For the CDR3, the DNA is TGCGCCAGCAGCTTGGGGTTGCGCGGGAGGGCGAGTCAAGAGACCCAGTACTTC.

The chain is built from TRBV6-6 and TRBJ1-2, with no clear D. The germline V gene encodes CDR1 MNHNY and CDR2 SVGAGI (reference sequence). Trimming pared 8 bases from V and 3 bases from J, leaving 19 bases between. This CDR3 has 15 amino acids. This chain's CDR3 is CASFAVEAADYGYTF. CDR3 coding DNA: TGTGCCAGCTTTGCTGTGGAGGCCGCAGACTATGGCTACACCTTC.

This sequence joins TRBV7-3 and TRBJ2-7; TRBD2 aligns across 9 bases. CDR1 SGHTA and CDR2 FQGTGA come from the germline V gene. Trimming cost V 0 bases and J 3 bases; bases outside gene matches: 3. This CDR3 comprises 15 residues. CDR3 loop: CASSLTGLADYEQYF. Here the CDR3 DNA reads TGTGCCAGCAGCTTAACGGGACTAGCTGACTACGAGCAGTACTTC.

This rearrangement joins TRBV27 to TRBJ1-1; no clear D. Germline V CDR1 and CDR2: MNHEY, SMNVEV (reference sequence). The CDR3 has 12 residues. The germline V and J ends were trimmed by 1 base and 7 bases, with 7 bases remaining between them. CDR3 in amino acids: CASSLYNGEAFF. CDR3 in DNA: TGTGCCAGCAGTTTATATAACGGTGAAGCTTTCTTT.

Points on this clone: One end of the junction does not line up with germline, which may come from a read error. The chain combines TRBV6-6 with TRBJ1-2; TRBD1 matches at 9 bases. The length of the CDR3 is 14 residues. Germline lookup yields CDR1 MNHNY and CDR2 SVGAGI (reference sequence). CDR3 region: CASSRDRASYGYPF. The CDR3 nucleotides read TGTGCCAGCAGTCGGGACAGGGCATCCTATGGCTACCCCTTC.

The chain uses TRBV15 and TRBJ2-7; TRBD1 might be the D (7 bases). CDR1 and CDR2 (germline): LNHNV, YYDKDF (reference sequence). This CDR3 region has 13 residues. V gave up 4 bases and J gave up 3 bases, with 10 bases separating them. CDR3 DNA sequence: TGTGCCACCAGCACAGGGGGGCTCTACGAGCAGTACTTC. Translated: CATSTGGLYEQYF. Complete variable domain (other parts from reference TRBV15 and TRBJ2-7): DAMVIQNPRYQVTQFGKPVTLSCSQTLNHNVMYWYQQKSSQAPKLLFHYYDKDFNNEADTPDNFQSRRPNTSFCFLDIRSPGLGDTAMYLCATSTGGLYEQYFGPGTRLTVT.

The chain joins TRBV30 to TRBJ2-2, with TRBD2 identical over 10 bases. Germline CDR1 and CDR2: GTSNPN and SVGIG (reference sequence). The CDR3 covers 18 residues. V lost 3 bases to trimming and J lost 5 bases; unmatched junction nucleotides: 15. The CDR3 region has the DNA TGTGCCTGGAGGGGGGGGGCTAGCGGGAGTTTAGTGACCGGGGAGCTGTTTTTT. Its protein product is CAWRGGASGSLVTGELFF.

The chain links TRBV27 to TRBJ2-7, with 8 bases lining up with TRBD1. The CDR3 is 15 amino acids. Germline V gives CDR1 MNHEY, CDR2 SMNVEV (reference sequence). V was pared by 2 bases and J by 7 bases, with 10 bases of the junction left unmatched. CDR3 sequence reads: CASSLVTGDLGEQYF. CDR3 bases: TGTGCCAGCAGTTTAGTGACAGGGGACTTGGGGGAGCAGTACTTC.

The rearrangement uses TRBV4-1 and TRBJ2-7, with D perhaps matching TRBD1 (5 bases). Trimming shortened V by 1 base and J by 4 bases, and 14 bases separated the two germline ends. The CDR3 contains 15 residues. Germline loops: CDR1 MGHRA, CDR2 YSYEKL. This chain's CDR3 is CASSQGFAGMYEQYF. The DNA of the CDR3 is TGCGCCAGCAGCCAAGGTTTCGCAGGGATGTACGAGCAGTACTTC.

The V and J genes are TRBV4-2 and TRBJ2-3, with D perhaps TRBD1 (5 bases). V dropped 0 bases and J dropped 5 bases, with 12 bases sitting between them. CDR1 and CDR2 from the germline V gene are LGHNA and YNFKEQ. The CDR3 is 15 amino acids. CDR3 sequence: CASSQETRGRDTQYF. The DNA for the CDR3 is TGTGCCAGCAGCCAAGAAACAAGGGGTAGAGATACGCAGTATTTT.

In this sample, this clone turned up a few times. The genes are TRBV29-1 and TRBJ1-4; 7 bases line up with TRBD1. This CDR3 comprises 11 residues. Germline V gene lookup returns CDR1 SQVTM and CDR2 ANQGSEA. The CDR3 is CTGQFNEKLFF. CDR3 nucleotides: TGCACGGGACAGTTTAATGAAAAACTGTTTTTT. Full variable domain (remainder filled in from reference TRBV29-1 and TRBJ1-4): SAVISQKPSRDICQRGTSLTIQCQVDSQVTMMFWYRQQPGQSLTLIATANQGSEATYESGFVIDKFPISRPNLTFSTLTVSNMSPEDSSIYLCTGQFNEKLFFGSGTQLSVL.

This clone was seen just once. V and J are TRBV6-5 and TRBJ2-5, with TRBD2 identical over 9 bases. The end of the DNA aligns better with TRBJ2-7, so the J call may be wrong. CDR3 length: 15 residues. The germline V gene encodes CDR1 MNHEY and CDR2 SVGAGI. The CDR3 protein is CASGGGLASPYEQYF. Written as DNA, the CDR3 is TGTGCCAGCGGGGGCGGACTAGCGAGTCCCTACGAGCAGTACTTC.

The chain links TRBV9 to TRBJ2-6, with 8 positions matching TRBD1. The CDR3 runs to 18 residues. The ends lost 3 bases at V and 0 bases at J; junction bases unmatched: 8. Germline V gene lookup returns CDR1 SGDLS and CDR2 YYNGEE. The CDR3 DNA reads as TGTGCCAGCAGCGGGTCGACAGGGGCGTACTCTGGGGCCAACGTCCTGACTTTC. This translates into CASSGSTGAYSGANVLTF.

The chain couples TRBV20-1 to TRBJ2-5; D perhaps matches TRBD2 (6 bases). V lost 4 bases and J 9 bases, leaving 9 bases between the germline ends. CDR3 length: 10 residues. Looked up from germline, CDR1 is DFQATT and CDR2 is SNEGSKA (reference sequence). CDR3 in DNA: TGCAGTGCTATCGGCGGGGCCCAGTACTTC. Its protein product is CSAIGGAQYF.

The rearrangement joins TRBV7-9 to TRBJ2-7; TRBD1 agrees at 8 bases. The CDR3 totals 15 residues. Germline lookup yields CDR1 SEHNR and CDR2 FQNEAQ (reference sequence). The junction had 10 bases not matched to a gene; V was cut back by 5 bases and J by 4 bases. Here the CDR3 DNA reads TGTGCCAGCAGCGATAGAGACAGGGGAGGATACGAGCAGTACTTC. It translates to CASSDRDRGGYEQYF.